This T cell receptor beta chain emerged from a study of blood T cell repertoires in COVID-19. Study summary: Specimens from acute and convalescent COVID-19 originated in the United States, Italy and Spain. PBMCs, B-cell-depleted T cells, or T cells provided the cDNA or gDNA that made up the material.

In the original workflow: Amplification of reference gene primers was used by the study to estimate nucleated cell counts. This table comes from immunoSEQ multiplex PCR, and its TCRdb copy is limited to in-frame clones, with some not included. Clonal size and the V and J genes are those of that table, whereas D and trimming came from the DNA. The sample contains 65,000 to 95,000 clones, around 90% of which appear only once. Germline CDR1 MNHEY, CDR2 SVGAGI. The CDR3 is 15 amino acids. Trimming cost V 6 bases and J 3 bases, with 15 bases left between them. The V and J genes are TRBV6-5 and TRBJ2-1; perhaps TRBD1 as D (6 bases). The sequence came from a man between 45 and 60 years old with active COVID-19. The sequenced sample consisted of peripheral blood. The CDR3: CASRRVGQHYNEQFF. The DNA for the CDR3 is TGTGCCAGCAGGAGAGTAGGACAGCACTACAATGAGCAGTTCTTC.